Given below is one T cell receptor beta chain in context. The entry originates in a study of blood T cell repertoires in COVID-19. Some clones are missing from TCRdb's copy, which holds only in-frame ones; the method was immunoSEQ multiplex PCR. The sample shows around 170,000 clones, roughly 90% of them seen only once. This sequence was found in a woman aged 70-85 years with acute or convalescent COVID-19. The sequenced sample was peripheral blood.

The CDR3 region is CASSVVASMNTEAFF. In DNA form, the CDR3 reads TGTGCCAGCAGCGTAGTCGCAAGCATGAACACTGAAGCTTTCTTT. The chain links TRBV9 to TRBJ1-1; D is unclear. The CDR3 is 15 residues long. Trimming shortened V by 0 bases and J by 0 bases, and 9 bases separated the two germline ends. Germline CDR1 and CDR2: SGDLS and YYNGEE.